Detailed here is one T cell receptor beta chain. Its antigen is still unknown. This record comes from a study of Ad26.COV2.S vaccination and SARS-CoV-2 variants. The wider study: Ad26.COV2.S, an intramuscular injection, was given once or twice 56 days apart. Study findings and constraints: Researchers reported similar non-spike TCR breadth in vaccine and placebo recipients. Spike-specific responses of CD8+ and CD4+ T cells were reported to display substantial breadth after vaccination.

Sample treatment: around 19 received Ad26.COV2.S at low or high dose, single or two shots; roughly five received placebo; per-sample allocation not given. Following the first vaccine or placebo injection, samples were taken on day 63. TCRdb keeps only in-frame clones here, not all; method: immunoSEQ multiplex PCR. The table has hundreds of thousands of clones, about 90% seen once. Germline V lookup: CDR1 SEHNR, CDR2 FQNEAQ (reference sequence). V dropped 5 bases and J dropped 0 bases, with 11 bases sitting between them. There are 16 residues in the CDR3. The clonotype originates from a person between 18 and 65 years old who received the Ad26.COV2.S COVID-19 vaccine or a placebo. V gene TRBV7-9 combines with J gene TRBJ2-6; no clear D. The sequencing here drew on peripheral blood, taken in a trial of Ad26.COV2.S vaccine versus placebo. Here the CDR3 reads CASSPPKGSGANVLTF. DNA of the CDR3: TGTGCCAGCAGCCCTCCCAAGGGCTCTGGGGCCAACGTCCTGACTTTC.